This T cell receptor beta chain was observed in a study of T cell repertoires in cytomegalovirus infection. Germline CDR1 and CDR2: SGHAT and FQNNGV. This CDR3 contains 14 residues. V gave up 4 bases and J gave up 3 bases; unmatched junction bases: 4. From the reads, TCRdb called clonotypes with MiXCR, one entry per CDR3 protein. The profile covers just over 450,000 distinct CDR3 sequences, with roughly 42% appearing a single time and about 39% taken by the ten largest. A word on this clonotype: Antigen unknown.

The receptor comes from a human donor in good health (CMV status not recorded). Some clones in this sample may be carry-over from other donors' samples. Here the sequenced sample was cultured PBMCs, taken from culture after CMV antigen stimulation. The V gene is TRBV11-2, the J gene TRBJ2-3, with TRBD2 matching over 7 bases. CDR3 in DNA: TGTGCCAGCAGCTACCAAGCGGGGACAGATACGCAGTATTTT. Residues: CASSYQAGTDTQYF.